The 21 T cell receptor beta chains presented below share a single source sample, sequenced in a study of blood T cell repertoires in COVID-19. The table came from immunoSEQ multiplex PCR; TCRdb's copy has only in-frame clones and leaves some out. The sample carries roughly 380,000 clones, roughly 90% recorded once. The sequencing input was PBMCs or T cells enriched from blood (not recorded which). The receptors originated from a woman under 40 who had been exposed to COVID-19.

The CDR3 here is CATNRQGSQETQYF. The CDR3 DNA is TGTGCCACCAACCGACAGGGATCCCAAGAGACCCAGTACTTC. This sequence joins TRBV15 and TRBJ2-5; TRBD1 agrees at 7 bases. This CDR3 is built from 14 residues. The V gene end was trimmed by 7 bases and the J gene end by 1 base; junction bases not matched to a gene: 6. Per the germline V gene, CDR1 is LNHNV and CDR2 is YYDKDF (reference sequence).

The rearrangement joins TRBV28 to TRBJ1-2, with D unclear. The germline V and J ends were trimmed by 4 bases and 8 bases, with 5 bases remaining between them. This CDR3 comprises 10 residues. Germline V gene sequence: CDR1 MDHEN, CDR2 SYDVKM. The CDR3 DNA reads TGTGCCAGCAGTTCCTTCGGCTACACCTTC. Translation: CASSSFGYTF.

In its sample, this clone was seen once. This chain links TRBV18 with TRBJ1-3, with 8 bases fitting TRBD1. V dropped 3 bases and J dropped 1; count of bases not matched to a gene: 8. Looked up from germline, CDR1 is KGHSH and CDR2 is LQKENI. The CDR3 extends over 17 amino acids. This CDR3 reads CASSPLSGTGSGNTIYF. CDR3 DNA: TGTGCCAGCTCACCTCTCTCAGGGACAGGATCTGGAAACACCATATATTTT.

This chain joins TRBV7-8 and TRBJ1-6; D possibly corresponds to TRBD1 (5 bases). V lost 2 bases and J 10 bases, leaving 24 bases between the germline ends. Germline CDR1 is SGHVS and CDR2 is FQNEAQ. The CDR3 totals 18 residues. CDR3 loop: CASSLLAAGSGNRSPLHF. CDR3 DNA sequence: TGTGCCAGCAGCTTATTAGCAGCGGGGTCAGGGAATCGCTCACCCCTCCACTTT.

V usage is TRBV3-1 (or the pseudogene TRBV3-2) and J usage is TRBJ2-3; D possibly corresponds to TRBD2 (5 bases). The CDR3 consists of 15 residues. V was shortened by 5 bases and J by 2 bases, with 14 bases between the two germline ends. CDR1 is LGHDT and CDR2 is YNNKEL in the germline V gene (reference sequence). The CDR3 loop reads CASSSRPGYTDTQYF. CDR3 coding DNA: TGTGCCAGCAGCTCCCGACCGGGGTACACAGATACGCAGTATTTT.

This chain's CDR3 is CASSRQLSTDTQYF. The DNA for the CDR3 is TGTGCCAGCAGTCGACAGCTTAGCACAGATACGCAGTATTTT. This chain joins TRBV6-5 and TRBJ2-3; possible D gene TRBD1, 5 bases. Deletions cut 5 bases from V and 0 bases from J, with 9 bases between. This CDR3 spans 14 amino acids. Germline loops: CDR1 MNHEY, CDR2 SVGAGI.

CDR3 sequence (DNA): TGTGCCAGTAGCTATTCTTGGGGGCAGGGCAACACCGGGGAGCTGTTTTTT. This gives the protein CASSYSWGQGNTGELFF. V usage is TRBV19 and J usage is TRBJ2-2, with a possible D match to TRBD1 (6 bases). The V gene lost 6 bases and the J gene lost 2 bases, with 19 bases spanning the gap. This CDR3 region has 17 residues. Germline V gene data show CDR1 as LNHDA and CDR2 as SQIVND (reference sequence). Full variable domain (missing parts from reference TRBV19 and TRBJ2-2): DGGITQSPKYLFRKEGQNVTLSCEQNLNHDAMYWYRQDPGQGLRLIYYSQIVNDFQKGDIAEGYSVSREKKESFPLTVTSAQKNPTAFYLCASSYSWGQGNTGELFFGEGSRLTVL.

In its sample, this clone was seen once. The chain links TRBV6-1 to TRBJ1-5; weak D call: TRBD1 (5 bases). Between the trimmed V and J ends, which lost 2 bases and 3 bases, there was a span of 11 bases. Germline V gene lookup returns CDR1 MNHNS and CDR2 SASEGT. This CDR3 contains 15 residues. The CDR3 protein is CASSERGRNNQPQHF. The DNA of the CDR3 is TGTGCCAGCAGTGAAAGGGGCAGGAACAATCAGCCCCAGCATTTT.

The J gene is TRBJ1-1, the V gene TRBV5-1; D ambiguous. V lost 7 bases and J 5 bases, leaving 18 bases between the germline ends. CDR1 SGHRS and CDR2 YFSETQ come from the germline V gene. The CDR3 runs to 14 residues. This CDR3 reads CASSEGNSRTEAFF. CDR3 nucleotide sequence: TGCGCCAGCTCCGAGGGAAACTCGAGGACTGAAGCTTTCTTT.

The CDR3 coding sequence is TGTGCCAGCAGCTTATTAACCCAGTTCCACGAGCAGTACTTC. This encodes CASSLLTQFHEQYF. This chain links TRBV7-9 with TRBJ2-7; D gene unclear. Germline V gives CDR1 SEHNR, CDR2 FQNEAQ (reference sequence). The CDR3 loop spans 14 amino acids. Trimming removed 2 bases at V and 5 bases at J, with 13 bases between.

This chain uses TRBV27 with TRBJ2-1; 8 nucleotides match TRBD2. V shed 4 bases, J shed 12 bases, and the junction held 8 bases outside the gene matches. Germline CDR1 and CDR2: MNHEY and SMNVEV (reference sequence). This CDR3 spans 13 amino acids. The CDR3 region has the DNA TGTGCCAGCAGTTCAGCACGGGAGGGCGGGCAGTTCTTC. Amino acid sequence: CASSSAREGGQFF.

This rearrangement joins TRBV6-5 to TRBJ1-5; D gene uncertain. The CDR3 contains 13 residues. The V and J ends lost 0 bases and 7 bases respectively, with 7 bases between them. CDR1 MNHEY and CDR2 SVGAGI come from the germline V gene. CDR3 DNA: TGTGCCAGCAGTTACTCCCCGGGACAGCCCCAGCATTTT. It translates to CASSYSPGQPQHF.

The chain employs TRBV27 and TRBJ1-1, with D possibly TRBD1 on 5 matching bases. Germline V CDR1 and CDR2: MNHEY, SMNVEV (reference sequence). Deletions cut 5 bases from V and 6 bases from J, with 13 bases between. The CDR3 runs to 13 residues. CDR3 in amino acids: CASSNTGGSEAFF. For the CDR3, the DNA is TGTGCCAGCAGTAACACGGGGGGGTCTGAAGCTTTCTTT.

The genes are TRBV2 and TRBJ1-2; 9 nucleotides match TRBD1. Trimming cost V 3 bases and J 3 bases; bases outside gene matches: 2. This CDR3 region has 14 residues. Germline CDR1 and CDR2: SNHLY and FYNNEI. The CDR3 here is CASSEDRGDYGYTF. CDR3 bases: TGTGCCAGCAGTGAGGACAGGGGCGACTATGGCTACACCTTC.

The V gene is TRBV30, the J gene TRBJ1-5; possible D gene TRBD1, 5 bases. The CDR3 consists of 15 residues. Between the trimmed V and J ends, which lost 1 base and 0 bases, there was a span of 10 bases. CDR1 and CDR2 from the germline V gene are GTSNPN and SVGIG (reference sequence). The DNA of the CDR3 is TGTGCCTGGAGTGGGAGGGACGGTAGCAATCAGCCCCAGCATTTT. Amino acids: CAWSGRDGSNQPQHF. The entire variable domain, with the rest obtained from reference TRBV30 and TRBJ1-5, is as follows: SQTIHQWPATLVQPVGSPLSLECTVEGTSNPNLYWYRQAAGRGLQLLFYSVGIGQISSEVPQNLSASRPQDRQFILSSKKLLLSDSGFYLCAWSGRDGSNQPQHFGDGTRLSIL.

The rearrangement links TRBV29-1 to TRBJ1-5; 9 positions match TRBD1. This CDR3 has 15 amino acids. Trimming at V came to 4 bases and at J to 6 bases, leaving 10 bases not matched to a gene. From germline, CDR1 is SQVTM and CDR2 ANQGSEA. Here the CDR3 reads CSVGAGTGTGQPQHF. In DNA, the CDR3 is TGCAGCGTTGGAGCAGGGACAGGGACCGGTCAGCCCCAGCATTTT.

This clone was detected a few times. The chain uses TRBV7-3 and TRBJ1-1; perhaps TRBD1 as D (6 bases). The CDR3 runs 14 residues. Trimming removed 4 bases from V and 1 base from J, with 10 bases in between. Per the germline V gene, CDR1 is SGHTA and CDR2 is FQGTGA. In DNA, the CDR3 is TGTGCCAGCAGCTCCCCGGACAGGAACACTGAAGCTTTCTTT. It encodes CASSSPDRNTEAFF.

This chain connects TRBV24-1 to TRBJ1-5; 9 bases map to TRBD1. V gave up 10 bases and J gave up 6 bases; unmatched junction bases: 6. CDR1 is KGHDR and CDR2 is SFDVKD in the germline V gene. The CDR3 has 13 amino acids. Here the CDR3 reads CATGDRGGQPQHF. CDR3 in DNA: TGTGCCACAGGAGACAGGGGGGGTCAGCCCCAGCATTTT.

The chain links TRBV27 to TRBJ2-7; TRBD1 might be the D (6 bases). The germline gives CDR1 MNHEY, CDR2 SMNVEV (reference sequence). V lost 2 bases and J lost 2, with 16 bases in between. This CDR3 is 16 amino acids long. The DNA for the CDR3 is TGTGCCAGCAGTTTAAAAGGGGGACCCAGCGCCTACGAGCAGTACTTC. It codes for CASSLKGGPSAYEQYF.

This clone appeared once. The rearrangement joins TRBV13 to TRBJ1-1; D is unresolved. Trimming left V 8 bases short and J 2 bases short, with 9 bases between. Germline V gives CDR1 PRHDT, CDR2 FYEKMQ (reference sequence). The CDR3 is made up of 12 amino acids. The CDR3 protein is CASGGGNTEAFF. Here the CDR3 DNA reads TGTGCCAGCGGTGGAGGAAACACTGAAGCTTTCTTT.

V is TRBV4-2 and J is TRBJ2-1; TRBD2 matches at 7 bases. The CDR3 runs to 18 residues. The trim removed 3 bases at V and 7 bases at J, leaving 18 bases unmatched. Germline CDR1 reads LGHNA; CDR2 reads YNFKEQ. CDR3 DNA sequence: TGTGCCAGCAGCCAGACCTCGATGGCTAGCGGTAGACCTAATGAGCAGTTCTTC. Protein product: CASSQTSMASGRPNEQFF.